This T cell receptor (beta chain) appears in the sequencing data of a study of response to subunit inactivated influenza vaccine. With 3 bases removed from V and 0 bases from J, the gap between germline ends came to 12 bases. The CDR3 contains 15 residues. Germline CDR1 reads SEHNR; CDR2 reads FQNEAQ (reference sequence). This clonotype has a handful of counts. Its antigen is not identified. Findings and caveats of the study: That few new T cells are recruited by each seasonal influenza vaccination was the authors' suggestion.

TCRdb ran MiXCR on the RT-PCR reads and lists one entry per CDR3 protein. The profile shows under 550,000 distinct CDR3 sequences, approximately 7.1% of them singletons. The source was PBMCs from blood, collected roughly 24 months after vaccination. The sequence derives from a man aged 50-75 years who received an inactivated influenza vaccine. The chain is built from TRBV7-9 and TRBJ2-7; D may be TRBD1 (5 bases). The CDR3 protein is CASSLSADISYEQYF. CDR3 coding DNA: TGTGCCAGCAGCTTGTCCGCGGACATCTCCTACGAGCAGTACTTC.